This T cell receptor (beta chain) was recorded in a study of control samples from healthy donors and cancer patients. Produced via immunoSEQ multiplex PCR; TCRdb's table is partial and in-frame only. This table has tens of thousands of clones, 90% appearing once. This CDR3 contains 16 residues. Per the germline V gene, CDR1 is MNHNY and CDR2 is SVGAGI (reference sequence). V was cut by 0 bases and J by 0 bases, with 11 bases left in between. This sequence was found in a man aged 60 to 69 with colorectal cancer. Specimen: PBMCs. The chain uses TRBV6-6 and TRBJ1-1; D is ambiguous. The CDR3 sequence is CASSYSRLGLNTEAFF. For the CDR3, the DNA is TGTGCCAGCAGTTACTCGAGGCTGGGCTTGAACACTGAAGCTTTCTTT.